This T cell receptor beta chain was obtained from a study of T cell repertoires in cytomegalovirus infection. Background on the study: Indications of both CMV infection and matching HLA type were provided by public TCR beta signatures.

Study findings and constraints: HLA-C-restricted CMV clonotypes gave the most frequent clonotype in two of eight donors.

In TCRdb, the reads were re-called with MiXCR into one record per CDR3 protein. The repertoire consists of 200,000 or so distinct CDR3 sequences, with 28% occurring once and the leading ten covering 30% to 40%. Only a few counts were recorded for this clonotype. Its antigen remains unknown. CDR3 length equals 17 residues. Trimming stripped 5 bases from V and 0 bases from J, with 19 bases between. Germline CDR1 LNHDA, CDR2 SQIVND (reference sequence). The sequencing input was PBMCs. The chain uses TRBV19 and TRBJ1-1; D ambiguous. The TCR comes from a human donor in good health (CMV status not recorded). Some clones in this sample may be carry-over from other donors' samples. CDR3: CASSDGWSGGMNTEAFF. The CDR3 DNA reads as TGTGCCAGTAGTGATGGATGGAGTGGAGGCATGAACACTGAAGCTTTCTTT. Filled out from reference TRBV19 and TRBJ1-1, the complete variable domain reads DGGITQSPKYLFRKEGQNVTLSCEQNLNHDAMYWYRQDPGQGLRLIYYSQIVNDFQKGDIAEGYSVSREKKESFPLTVTSAQKNPTAFYLCASSDGWSGGMNTEAFFGQGTRLTVV.